This T cell receptor beta chain was sequenced during a study of Graves' ophthalmopathy and Graves' hyperthyroidism. CDR1 is SQVTM and CDR2 is ANQGSEA in the germline V gene. The CDR3 length is 14 residues. The authors amplified TCR beta CDR3 regions, and they did so from RNA transcripts for repertoire sequencing. The first round was an RT-PCR with HTBI primers, and the second round was a multiplex PCR. TCRdb called the multiplex PCR reads again in MiXCR, with one record for every CDR3 protein. The sample yields about 1.1 million distinct CDR3 sequences, about 40% seen once. Overall study results and limits: Most thyroid-expanded clonotypes exceeding 0.001 frequency were also found in blood.

A note on this clonotype: The antigen is unknown.

The chain is built from TRBV29-1 and TRBJ2-7; 12 bases line up with TRBD2. The DNA end favors TRBJ2-1, so the J call may be wrong. The sample consisted of peripheral blood or thyroid tissue (not recorded which). The receptor's source is an adult man with Graves' hyperthyroidism. Here the CDR3 DNA reads TGCAGCGCCCAGGGACTAGCGGGCCTAGTTGAGCAGTTCTTC. Translated: CSAQGLAGLVEQFF.